This T cell receptor beta chain was found in a study of OX40 agonist ivuxolimab in advanced cancers. Study-wide context: Of mixed ages from about 20 to 90 and averaging approximately 60 years, the group was over 80% male.

The protocol was immunoSEQ multiplex PCR, while the TCRdb copy is restricted to in-frame clones and leaves out a portion. The top ten hold 0.33% of the sample, which has about 92,000 clones, roughly 91% seen once. The study's findings and limits: The mean number of expanded clones was higher in CD8+ T cells than in CD4+. Low levels of normalized T-cell clonal expansion also appeared in some nonresponders.

On cycle 4 day 1 and cycle 7 day 1, as well as at baseline, blood was sampled. On this clone: Its antigen remains unknown.

Sequencing used CD4+ or CD8+ T cells sorted from blood, obtained in a trial of the OX40 agonist ivuxolimab. The source is an adult with an advanced solid tumor such as melanoma, head and neck, liver or kidney cancer.

The DNA for the CDR3 is TGTGCCAGCAGCGTAGGTTCTCTAGCGGAGGAGACCCAGTACTTC. It encodes CASSVGSLAEETQYF. The V call is TRBV9, the J call TRBJ2-5; 7 positions match TRBD2. In germline, CDR1 is SGDLS, CDR2 YYNGEE. Losses at the gene ends were 0 bases for V and 5 bases for J; bases not matched to a gene: 7. The CDR3 consists of 15 residues.